This T cell receptor beta chain was sequenced in a study of cytomegalovirus exposure and HLA in healthy donors. General study results and limits: An analysis was carried out at a later point. It showed that HLA-associated TCR beta chains were more clonally expanded than equally common non-associated chains. Per published accounts, TCR beta sequences correctly predicted the HLA-A and HLA-B alleles of most subjects.

The PCR contained 60 Vbeta and 13 Jbeta primers. Data came from immunoSEQ multiplex PCR; TCRdb stores just in-frame clones and leaves some out. In the table there are some 250,000 clones, around 76% of which are singletons. The V end lost 2 bases, the J end lost 5 bases, and 9 bases lay between the germline ends. Per germline, CDR1 MNHNS and CDR2 SASEGT. The CDR3 consists of 13 residues. With respect to this clone: Its cognate antigen is unknown.

Material for sequencing was PBMCs. The TCR sequence derives from a woman in her thirties or forties in good health and CMV-seropositive. The chain is built from TRBV6-1 and TRBJ2-5; D perhaps matches TRBD2 (6 bases). The CDR3 reads CASSEPGRETQYF. CDR3 sequence (DNA): TGTGCCAGCAGTGAACCAGGGAGGGAGACCCAGTACTTC.